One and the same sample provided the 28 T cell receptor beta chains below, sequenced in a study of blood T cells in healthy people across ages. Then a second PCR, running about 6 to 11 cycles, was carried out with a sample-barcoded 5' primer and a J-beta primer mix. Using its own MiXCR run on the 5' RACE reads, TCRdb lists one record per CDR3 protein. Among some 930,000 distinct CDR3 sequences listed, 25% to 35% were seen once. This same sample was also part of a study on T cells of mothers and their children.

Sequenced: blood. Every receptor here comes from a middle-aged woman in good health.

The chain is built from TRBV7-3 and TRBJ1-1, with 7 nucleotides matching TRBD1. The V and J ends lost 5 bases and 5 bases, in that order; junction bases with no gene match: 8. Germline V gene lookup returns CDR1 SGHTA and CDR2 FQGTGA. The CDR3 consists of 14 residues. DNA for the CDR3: TGTGCCAGCAGCCGGGACAGCTATGGGACTGAAGCTTTCTTT. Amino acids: CASSRDSYGTEAFF.

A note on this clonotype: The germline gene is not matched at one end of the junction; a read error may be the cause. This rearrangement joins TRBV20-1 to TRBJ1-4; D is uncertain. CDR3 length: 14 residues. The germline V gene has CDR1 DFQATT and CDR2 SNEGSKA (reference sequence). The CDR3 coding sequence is TGCAGTGCTAGTTCTGGGTCCGATGGCGAAAAACGGTTTTTT. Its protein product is CSASSGSDGEKRFF.

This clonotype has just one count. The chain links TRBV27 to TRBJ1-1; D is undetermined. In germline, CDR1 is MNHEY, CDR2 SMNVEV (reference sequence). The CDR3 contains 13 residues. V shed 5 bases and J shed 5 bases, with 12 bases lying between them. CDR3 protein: CASSLVRWTEAFF. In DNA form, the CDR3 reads TGTGCCAGCAGTCTTGTAAGGTGGACTGAAGCTTTCTTT.

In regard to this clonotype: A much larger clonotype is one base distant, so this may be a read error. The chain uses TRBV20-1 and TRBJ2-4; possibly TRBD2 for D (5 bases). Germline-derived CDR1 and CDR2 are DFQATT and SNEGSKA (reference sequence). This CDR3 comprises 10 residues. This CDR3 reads CSPTGNEQYF. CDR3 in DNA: TGCAGCCCCACGGGGAATGAGCAGTACTTC.

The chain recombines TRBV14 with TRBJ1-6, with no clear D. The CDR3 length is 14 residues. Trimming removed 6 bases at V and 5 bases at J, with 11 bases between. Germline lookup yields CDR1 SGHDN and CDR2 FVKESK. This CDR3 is CASSRIQNNSPLHF. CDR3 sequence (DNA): TGTGCCAGCAGTCGGATCCAGAATAATTCACCCCTCCACTTT.

The DNA for the CDR3 is TGTGCCAGCAGTTACAGCAACAATCAGCCCCAGCATTTT. Translating it yields CASSYSNNQPQHF. This chain joins TRBV12-3 or TRBV12-4 and TRBJ1-5; D unclear. The ends were cut back, 4 bases at V and 3 bases at J, with 7 bases in the middle. The CDR3 loop spans 13 amino acids.

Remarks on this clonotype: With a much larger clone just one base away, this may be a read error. CDR3 bases: TGTGCCAGCAGTCAACAGGGGGATCAGCCCCAGCATTTT. Its protein product is CASSQQGDQPQHF. The chain is built from TRBV4-2 and TRBJ1-5, with 8 bases fitting TRBD1. There are 13 residues in the CDR3. Per germline, CDR1 LGHNA and CDR2 YNFKEQ. The V and J ends lost 6 bases and 5 bases, in that order; junction bases with no gene match: 3.

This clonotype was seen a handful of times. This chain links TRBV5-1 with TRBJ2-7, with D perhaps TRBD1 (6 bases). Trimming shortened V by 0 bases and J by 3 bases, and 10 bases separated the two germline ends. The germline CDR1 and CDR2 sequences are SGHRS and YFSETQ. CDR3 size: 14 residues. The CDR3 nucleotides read TGCGCCAGCAGCTTGGGACAGGAGTTCTACGAGCAGTACTTC. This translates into CASSLGQEFYEQYF.

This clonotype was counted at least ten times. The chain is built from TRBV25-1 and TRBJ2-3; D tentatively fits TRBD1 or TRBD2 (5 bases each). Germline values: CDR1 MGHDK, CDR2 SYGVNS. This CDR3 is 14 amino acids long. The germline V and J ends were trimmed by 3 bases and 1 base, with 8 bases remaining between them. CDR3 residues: CASSDVGGTDTQYF. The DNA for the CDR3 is TGTGCCAGCAGTGATGTGGGGGGCACAGATACGCAGTATTTT.

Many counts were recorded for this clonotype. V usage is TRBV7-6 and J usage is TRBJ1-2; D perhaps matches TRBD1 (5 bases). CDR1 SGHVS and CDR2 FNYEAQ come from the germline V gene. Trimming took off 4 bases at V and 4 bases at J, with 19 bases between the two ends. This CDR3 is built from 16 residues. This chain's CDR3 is CASSSGTAGTGYGYTF. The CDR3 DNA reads TGTGCCAGCAGCTCCGGGACGGCTGGAACTGGCTATGGCTACACCTTC. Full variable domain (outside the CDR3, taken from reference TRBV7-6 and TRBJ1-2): GAGVSQSPRYKVTKRGQDVALRCDPISGHVSLYWYRQALGQGPEFLTYFNYEAQQDKSGLPNDRFSAERPEGSISTLTIQRTEQRDSAMYRCASSSGTAGTGYGYTFGSGTRLTVV.

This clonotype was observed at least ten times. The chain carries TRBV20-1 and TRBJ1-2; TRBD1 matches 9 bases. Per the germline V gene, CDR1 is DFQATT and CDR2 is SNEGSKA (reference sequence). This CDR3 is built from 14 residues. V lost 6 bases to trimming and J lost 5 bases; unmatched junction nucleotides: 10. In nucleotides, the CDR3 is TGCAGTGCCATCACAACAGGGGGCGTTTATGGCTACACCTTC. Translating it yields CSAITTGGVYGYTF.

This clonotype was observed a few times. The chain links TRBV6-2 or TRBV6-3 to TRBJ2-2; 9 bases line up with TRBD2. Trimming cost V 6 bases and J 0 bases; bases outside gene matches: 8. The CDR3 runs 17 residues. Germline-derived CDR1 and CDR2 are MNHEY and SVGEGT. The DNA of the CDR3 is TGTGCCAGCAGGGGTACCAGCGGGGGGCCGAACACCGGGGAGCTGTTTTTT. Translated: CASRGTSGGPNTGELFF.

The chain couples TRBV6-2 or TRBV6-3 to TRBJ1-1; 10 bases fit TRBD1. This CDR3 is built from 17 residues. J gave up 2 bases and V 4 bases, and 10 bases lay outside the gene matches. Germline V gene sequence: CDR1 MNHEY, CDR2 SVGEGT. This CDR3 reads CASSSVDRGSTNTEAFF. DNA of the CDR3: TGTGCCAGCAGTTCGGTGGACAGGGGGTCGACCAACACTGAAGCTTTCTTT.

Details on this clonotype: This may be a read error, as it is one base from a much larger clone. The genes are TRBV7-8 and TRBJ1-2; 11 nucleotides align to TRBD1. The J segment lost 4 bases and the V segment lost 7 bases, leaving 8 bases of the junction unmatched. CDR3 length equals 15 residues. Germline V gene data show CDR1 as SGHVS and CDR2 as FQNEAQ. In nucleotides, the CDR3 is TGTGCCAGCAACTTGGACAGGGGGCCCTTCTATGGCTACACCTTC. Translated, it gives CASNLDRGPFYGYTF. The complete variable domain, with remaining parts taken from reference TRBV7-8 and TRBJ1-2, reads GAGVSQSPRYKVAKRGQDVALRCDPISGHVSLFWYQQALGQGPEFLTYFQNEAQLDKSGLPSDRFFAERPEGSVSTLKIQRTQQEDSAVYLCASNLDRGPFYGYTFGSGTRLTVV.

CDR3 coding DNA: TGTGCCATCGGTAGCGGGGAGCACTCCTACGAGCAGTACTTC. Protein product: CAIGSGEHSYEQYF. This rearrangement joins TRBV10-3 to TRBJ2-7; TRBD2 matches 8 bases. With V trimmed by 8 bases and J by 0 bases, 6 bases remained unmatched. In germline, CDR1 is ENHRY, CDR2 SYGVKD. This CDR3 contains 14 residues.

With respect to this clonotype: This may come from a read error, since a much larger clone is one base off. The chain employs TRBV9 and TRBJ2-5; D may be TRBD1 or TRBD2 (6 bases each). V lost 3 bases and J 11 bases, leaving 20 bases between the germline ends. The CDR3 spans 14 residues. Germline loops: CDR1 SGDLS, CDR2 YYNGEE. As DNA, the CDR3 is TGTGCCAGCAGCGGGGACTGGGGGGACAATGAGCAGTACTTC. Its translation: CASSGDWGDNEQYF.

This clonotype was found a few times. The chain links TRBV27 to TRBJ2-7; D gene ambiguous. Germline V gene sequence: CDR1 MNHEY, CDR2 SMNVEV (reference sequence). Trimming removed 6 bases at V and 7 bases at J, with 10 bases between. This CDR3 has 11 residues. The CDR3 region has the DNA TGTGCCAGCAGCGGATATCGGGAGCAGTACTTC. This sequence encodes CASSGYREQYF.

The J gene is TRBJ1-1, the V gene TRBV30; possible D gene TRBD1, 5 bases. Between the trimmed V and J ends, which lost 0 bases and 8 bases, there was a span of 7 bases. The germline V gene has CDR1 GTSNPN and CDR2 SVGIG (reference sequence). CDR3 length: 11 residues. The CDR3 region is CAWSVQAEAFF. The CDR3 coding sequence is TGTGCCTGGAGTGTACAGGCCGAAGCTTTCTTT.

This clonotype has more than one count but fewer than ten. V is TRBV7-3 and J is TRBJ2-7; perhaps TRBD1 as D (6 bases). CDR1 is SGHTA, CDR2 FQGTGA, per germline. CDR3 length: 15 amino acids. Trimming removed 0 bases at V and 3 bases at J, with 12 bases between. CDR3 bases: TGTGCCAGCAGCTTAACGAGGACAGAAGGCTACGAGCAGTACTTC. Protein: CASSLTRTEGYEQYF.

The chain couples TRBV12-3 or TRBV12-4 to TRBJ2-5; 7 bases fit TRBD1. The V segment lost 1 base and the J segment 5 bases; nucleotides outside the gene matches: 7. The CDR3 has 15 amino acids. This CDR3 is CASSLGGRGWETQYF. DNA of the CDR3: TGTGCCAGCAGTTTAGGGGGCAGGGGGTGGGAGACCCAGTACTTC.

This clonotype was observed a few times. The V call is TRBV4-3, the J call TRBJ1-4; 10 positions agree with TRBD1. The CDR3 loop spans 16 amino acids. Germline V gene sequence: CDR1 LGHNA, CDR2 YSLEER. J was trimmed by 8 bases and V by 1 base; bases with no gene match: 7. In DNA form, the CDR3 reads TGCGCCAGCAGCCAAGTTACGGGACAGGGGTGGGAAAAACTGTTTTTT. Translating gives CASSQVTGQGWEKLFF.

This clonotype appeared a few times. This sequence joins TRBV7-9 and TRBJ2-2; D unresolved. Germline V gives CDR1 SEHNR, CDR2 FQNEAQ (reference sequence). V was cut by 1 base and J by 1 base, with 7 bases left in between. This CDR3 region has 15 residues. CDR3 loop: CASSLGVGNTGELFF. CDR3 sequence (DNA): TGTGCCAGCAGCTTAGGAGTGGGGAACACCGGGGAGCTGTTTTTT. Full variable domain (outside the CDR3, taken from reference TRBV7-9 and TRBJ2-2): DTGVSQNPRHKITKRGQNVTFRCDPISEHNRLYWYRQTLGQGPEFLTYFQNEAQLEKSRLLSDRFSAERPKGSFSTLEIQRTEQGDSAMYLCASSLGVGNTGELFFGEGSRLTVL.

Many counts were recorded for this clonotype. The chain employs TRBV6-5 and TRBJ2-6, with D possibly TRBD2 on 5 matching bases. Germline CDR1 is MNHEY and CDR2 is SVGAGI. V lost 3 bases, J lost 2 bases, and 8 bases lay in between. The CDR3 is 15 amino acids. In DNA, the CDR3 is TGTGCCAGCAGTTATTCGGGAACTGGGGCCAACGTCCTGACTTTC. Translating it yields CASSYSGTGANVLTF.

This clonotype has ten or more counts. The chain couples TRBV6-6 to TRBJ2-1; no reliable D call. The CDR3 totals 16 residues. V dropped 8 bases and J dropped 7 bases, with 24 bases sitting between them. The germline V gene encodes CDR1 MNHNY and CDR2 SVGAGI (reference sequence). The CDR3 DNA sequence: TGTGCCAGCGCGGATCGGACGGTACCTCCTGGGAATGAGCAGTTCTTC. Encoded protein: CASADRTVPPGNEQFF.

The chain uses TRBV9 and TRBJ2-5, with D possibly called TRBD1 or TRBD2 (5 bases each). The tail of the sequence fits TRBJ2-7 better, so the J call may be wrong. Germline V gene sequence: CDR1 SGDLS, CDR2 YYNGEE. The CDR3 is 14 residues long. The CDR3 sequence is CASNPPWGSHEQYF. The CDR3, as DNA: TGTGCCAGCAACCCCCCTTGGGGGAGCCACGAGCAGTACTTC.

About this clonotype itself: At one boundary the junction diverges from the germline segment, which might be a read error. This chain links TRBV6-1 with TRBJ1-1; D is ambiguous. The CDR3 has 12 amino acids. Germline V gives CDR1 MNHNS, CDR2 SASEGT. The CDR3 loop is CAGSDLAGEAFF. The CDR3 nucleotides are TGTGCCGGCAGTGACCTTGCGGGGGAAGCTTTCTTT.

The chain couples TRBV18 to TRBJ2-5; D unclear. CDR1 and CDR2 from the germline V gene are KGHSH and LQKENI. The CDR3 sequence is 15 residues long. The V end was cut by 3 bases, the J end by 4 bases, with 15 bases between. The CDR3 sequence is CASSPPQAFGETQYF. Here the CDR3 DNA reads TGTGCCAGCTCACCCCCTCAGGCGTTCGGAGAGACCCAGTACTTC.

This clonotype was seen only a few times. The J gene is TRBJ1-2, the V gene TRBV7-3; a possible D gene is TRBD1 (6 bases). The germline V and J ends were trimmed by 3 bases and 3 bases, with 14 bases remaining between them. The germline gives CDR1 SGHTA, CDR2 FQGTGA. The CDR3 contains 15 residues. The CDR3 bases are TGTGCCAGCAGCTTGATGGCAGGGGCGGACTATGGCTACACCTTC. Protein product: CASSLMAGADYGYTF. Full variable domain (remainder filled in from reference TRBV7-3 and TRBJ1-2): GAGVSQTPSNKVTEKGKYVELRCDPISGHTALYWYRQSLGQGPEFLIYFQGTGAADDSGLPNDRFFAVRPEGSVSTLKIQRTERGDSAVYLCASSLMAGADYGYTFGSGTRLTVV.